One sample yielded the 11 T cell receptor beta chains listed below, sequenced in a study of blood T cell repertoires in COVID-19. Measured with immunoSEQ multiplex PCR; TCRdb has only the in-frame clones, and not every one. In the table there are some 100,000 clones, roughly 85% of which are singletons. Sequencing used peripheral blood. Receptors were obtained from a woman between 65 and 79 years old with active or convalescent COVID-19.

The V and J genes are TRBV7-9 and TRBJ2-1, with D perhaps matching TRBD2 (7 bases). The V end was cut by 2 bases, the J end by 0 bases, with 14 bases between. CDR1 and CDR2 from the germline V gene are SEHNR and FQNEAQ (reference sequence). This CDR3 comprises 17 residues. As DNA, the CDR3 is TGTGCCAGCAGCTTACGCGGGGGCCGTCGCTCCTACAATGAGCAGTTCTTC. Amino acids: CASSLRGGRRSYNEQFF.

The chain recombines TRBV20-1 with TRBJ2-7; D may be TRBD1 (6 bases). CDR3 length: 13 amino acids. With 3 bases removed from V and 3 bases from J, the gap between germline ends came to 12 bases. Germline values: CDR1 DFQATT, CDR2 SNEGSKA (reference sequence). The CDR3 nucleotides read TGCAGTGCTAGTCAGGGGTCAATCTACGAGCAGTACTTC. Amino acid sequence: CSASQGSIYEQYF.

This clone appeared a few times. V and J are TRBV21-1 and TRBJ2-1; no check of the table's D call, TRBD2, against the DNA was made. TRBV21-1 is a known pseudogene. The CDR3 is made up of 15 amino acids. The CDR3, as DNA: TGTGCCAGCAGCACTTGGGTAGCGGGATTCGGTGAGCAGTTCTTC. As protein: CASSTWVAGFGEQFF.

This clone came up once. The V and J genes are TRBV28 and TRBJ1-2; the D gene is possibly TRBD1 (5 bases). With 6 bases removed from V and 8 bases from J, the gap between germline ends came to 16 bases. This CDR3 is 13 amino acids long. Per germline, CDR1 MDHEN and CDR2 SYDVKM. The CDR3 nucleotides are TGTGCCAGCAGAGATCCCCGGACATGGGGCTACACCTTC. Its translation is CASRDPRTWGYTF.

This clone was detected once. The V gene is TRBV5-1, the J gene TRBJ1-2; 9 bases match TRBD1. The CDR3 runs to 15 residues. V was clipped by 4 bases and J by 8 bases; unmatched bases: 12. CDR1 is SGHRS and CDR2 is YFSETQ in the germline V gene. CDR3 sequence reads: CASSTSGTGPLGYTF. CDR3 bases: TGCGCCAGCAGCACCTCCGGGACAGGGCCGCTGGGCTACACCTTC.

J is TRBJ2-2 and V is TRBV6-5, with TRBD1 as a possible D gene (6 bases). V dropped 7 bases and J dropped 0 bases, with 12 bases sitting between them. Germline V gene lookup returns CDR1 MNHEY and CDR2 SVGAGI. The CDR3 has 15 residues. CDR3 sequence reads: CASIRTATNTGELFF. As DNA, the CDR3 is TGTGCCAGCATTCGGACAGCAACGAACACCGGGGAGCTGTTTTTT.

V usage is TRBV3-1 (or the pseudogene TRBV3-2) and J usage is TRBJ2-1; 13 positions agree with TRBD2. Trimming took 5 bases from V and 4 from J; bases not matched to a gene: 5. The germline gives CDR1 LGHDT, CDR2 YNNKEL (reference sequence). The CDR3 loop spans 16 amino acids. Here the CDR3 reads CASSNRTSGSYNEQFF. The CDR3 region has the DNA TGTGCCAGCAGCAACCGGACTAGCGGGAGTTACAATGAGCAGTTCTTC.

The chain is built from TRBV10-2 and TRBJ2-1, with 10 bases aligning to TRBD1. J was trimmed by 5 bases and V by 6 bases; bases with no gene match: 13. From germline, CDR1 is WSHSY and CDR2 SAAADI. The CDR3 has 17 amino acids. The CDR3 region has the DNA TGCGCCAGCAGAGGGACAGGGGCCTTTTCTAAGAACAATGAGCAGTTCTTC. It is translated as CASRGTGAFSKNNEQFF.

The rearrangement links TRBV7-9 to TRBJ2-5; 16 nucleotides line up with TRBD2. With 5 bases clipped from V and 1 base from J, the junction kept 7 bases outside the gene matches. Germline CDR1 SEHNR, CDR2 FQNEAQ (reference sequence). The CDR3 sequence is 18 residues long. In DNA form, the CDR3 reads TGTGCCAGCAGCCCAGGGACTAGCGGGAGGGCCCTCCAAGAGACCCAGTACTTC. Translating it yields CASSPGTSGRALQETQYF.

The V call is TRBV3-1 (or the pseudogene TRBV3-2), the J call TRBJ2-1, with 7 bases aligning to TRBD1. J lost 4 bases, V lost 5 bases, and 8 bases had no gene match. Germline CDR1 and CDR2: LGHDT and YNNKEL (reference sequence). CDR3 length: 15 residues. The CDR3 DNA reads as TGTGCCAGCAGCGCCACCCGGGACAGTTACAATGAGCAGTTCTTC. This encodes CASSATRDSYNEQFF.

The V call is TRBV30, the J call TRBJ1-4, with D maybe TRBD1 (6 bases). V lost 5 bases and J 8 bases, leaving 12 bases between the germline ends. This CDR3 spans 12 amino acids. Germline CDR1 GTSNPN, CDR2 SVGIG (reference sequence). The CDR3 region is CAWGQGSEKLFF. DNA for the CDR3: TGTGCCTGGGGGCAGGGGAGCGAAAAACTGTTTTTT.